This is a list of T cell receptor beta chains from one sample in a study of blood T cell repertoires in COVID-19. This table comes from immunoSEQ multiplex PCR, and its TCRdb copy is limited to in-frame clones, with some not included. The repertoire holds roughly 140,000 clones, with 88% as singletons. Sequenced sample: peripheral blood. The receptor set was obtained from a man between 65 and 79 years old with acute or convalescent COVID-19. Each CDR3 is given with its conserved first and last residue. Fields, in order: D gene, clone size, CDR3 length, J gene, V gene, CDR3 DNA, CDR3 protein. A D gene is named only where the DNA matches it firmly. A row's size may be missing; if present it is once, few, many or a size class.

d_call: TRBD2; clone_size: -; cdr3_length: 14; j_call: TRBJ2-5; v_call: TRBV28; cdr3_nt: TGTGCCAGCACCCCTGCCGGGAGGGAAGAGACCCAGTACTTC; cdr3_aa: CASTPAGREETQYF
d_call: -; clone_size: -; cdr3_length: 14; j_call: TRBJ1-1; v_call: TRBV6-5; cdr3_nt: TGTGCCAGCAGTTATCGGGGTGGAAACACTGAAGCTTTCTTT; cdr3_aa: CASSYRGGNTEAFF
d_call: -; clone_size: -; cdr3_length: 15; j_call: TRBJ1-1; v_call: TRBV2; cdr3_nt: TGTGCCAGCAGGGCTAGGGACAACATGAACACTGAAGCTTTCTTT; cdr3_aa: CASRARDNMNTEAFF
d_call: TRBD1; clone_size: -; cdr3_length: 16; j_call: TRBJ1-5; v_call: TRBV19; cdr3_nt: TGTGCCAGTAGTATACCGGGACAGGGGTTTCATCAGCCCCAGCATTTT; cdr3_aa: CASSIPGQGFHQPQHF
d_call: -; clone_size: many; cdr3_length: 17; j_call: TRBJ2-7; v_call: TRBV5-6; cdr3_nt: TGTGCCAGCAGCTTGGCTTTCCGGACAATGGGGTTCGACGAGCAGTACTTC; cdr3_aa: CASSLAFRTMGFDEQYF
d_call: -; clone_size: -; cdr3_length: 12; j_call: TRBJ1-1; v_call: TRBV12-3/TRBV12-4; cdr3_nt: TGTGCCAGTCAACAGGGCCCGACTGAAGCTTTCTTT; cdr3_aa: CASQQGPTEAFF
d_call: -; clone_size: -; cdr3_length: 14; j_call: TRBJ1-2; v_call: TRBV7-2; cdr3_nt: TGTGCCAGCAGCTTAGGGGGGGTTAACTATGGCTACACCTTC; cdr3_aa: CASSLGGVNYGYTF
d_call: -; clone_size: -; cdr3_length: 16; j_call: TRBJ2-3; v_call: TRBV19; cdr3_nt: TGTGCCAGTAGTCCATCCGGGACTGGTAGCACAGATACGCAGTATTTT; cdr3_aa: CASSPSGTGSTDTQYF
d_call: -; clone_size: -; cdr3_length: 17; j_call: TRBJ1-6; v_call: TRBV27; cdr3_nt: TGTGCCAGCAGTTTATCGTCGGCGGCTGCCTTTAATTCACCCCTCCACTTT; cdr3_aa: CASSLSSAAAFNSPLHF
d_call: -; clone_size: once; cdr3_length: 16; j_call: TRBJ1-6; v_call: TRBV6-5; cdr3_nt: TGTGCCAGCAGTTACTCGACTCCCTCCTATAATTCACCCCTCCACTTT; cdr3_aa: CASSYSTPSYNSPLHF
d_call: TRBD1; clone_size: -; cdr3_length: 14; j_call: TRBJ1-5; v_call: TRBV27; cdr3_nt: TGTGCCAGCAGTACACAGGGGACTGGTCAGCCCCAGCATTTT; cdr3_aa: CASSTQGTGQPQHF
d_call: TRBD2; clone_size: -; cdr3_length: 13; j_call: TRBJ2-1; v_call: TRBV28; cdr3_nt: TGTGCCAGCAGTTGGGGAGGGTACAATGAGCAGTTCTTC; cdr3_aa: CASSWGGYNEQFF
d_call: TRBD1; clone_size: -; cdr3_length: 15; j_call: TRBJ2-7; v_call: TRBV29-1; cdr3_nt: TGCAGCGTTGAAGATCCTGAGACAGGGGGCTACGAGCAGTACTTC; cdr3_aa: CSVEDPETGGYEQYF
d_call: TRBD1; clone_size: -; cdr3_length: 15; j_call: TRBJ1-2; v_call: TRBV5-1; cdr3_nt: TGCGCCAGCAGCTTGGAGGGACAGGGAGTCAATGGCTACACCTTC; cdr3_aa: CASSLEGQGVNGYTF
d_call: -; clone_size: -; cdr3_length: 16; j_call: TRBJ2-3; v_call: TRBV10-3; cdr3_nt: TGTGCCATCAGTGAGTCCCTCGGGGGGCCGGGTGATACGCAGTATTTT; cdr3_aa: CAISESLGGPGDTQYF